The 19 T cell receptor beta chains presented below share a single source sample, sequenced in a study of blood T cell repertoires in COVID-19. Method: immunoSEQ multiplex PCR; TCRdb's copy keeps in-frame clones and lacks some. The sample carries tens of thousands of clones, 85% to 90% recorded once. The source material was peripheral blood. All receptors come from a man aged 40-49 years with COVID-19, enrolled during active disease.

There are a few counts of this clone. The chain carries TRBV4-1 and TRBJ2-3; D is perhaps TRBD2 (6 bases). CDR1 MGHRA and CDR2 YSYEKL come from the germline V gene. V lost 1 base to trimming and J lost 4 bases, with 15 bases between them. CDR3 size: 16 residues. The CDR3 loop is CASSQVLREFADTQYF. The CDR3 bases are TGCGCCAGCAGCCAAGTCCTGCGGGAATTCGCAGATACGCAGTATTTT.

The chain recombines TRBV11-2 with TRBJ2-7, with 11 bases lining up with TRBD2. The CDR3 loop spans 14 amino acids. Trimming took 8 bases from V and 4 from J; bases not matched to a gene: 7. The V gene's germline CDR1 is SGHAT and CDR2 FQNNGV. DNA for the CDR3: TGTGCCAGCGGCAGACTAGCGGGGTTTTACGAGCAGTACTTC. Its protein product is CASGRLAGFYEQYF. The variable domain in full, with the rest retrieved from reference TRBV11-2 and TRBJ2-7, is EAGVAQSPRYKIIEKRQSVAFWCNPISGHATLYWYQQILGQGPKLLIQFQNNGVVDDSQLPKDRFSAERLKGVDSTLKIQPAKLEDSAVYLCASGRLAGFYEQYFGPGTRLTVT.

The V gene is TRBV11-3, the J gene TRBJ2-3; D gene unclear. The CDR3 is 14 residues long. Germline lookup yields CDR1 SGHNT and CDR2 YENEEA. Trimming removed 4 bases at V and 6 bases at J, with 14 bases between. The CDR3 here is CASSSRVSGDTQYF. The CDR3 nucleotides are TGTGCCAGCAGCTCCCGGGTCTCCGGGGATACGCAGTATTTT.

The CDR3 DNA reads TGTGCCAGCAGCCAAGATGCGGGACAGGGGGACTATGGCTACACCTTC. This gives the protein CASSQDAGQGDYGYTF. The V call is TRBV4-2, the J call TRBJ1-2; 11 bases fit TRBD1. Germline V gene sequence: CDR1 LGHNA, CDR2 YNFKEQ. Trimming at V came to 0 bases and at J to 3 bases, leaving 3 bases not matched to a gene. The length of the CDR3 is 16 residues.

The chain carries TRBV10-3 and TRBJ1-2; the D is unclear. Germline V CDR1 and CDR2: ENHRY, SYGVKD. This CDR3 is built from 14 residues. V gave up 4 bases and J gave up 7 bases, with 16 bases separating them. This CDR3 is CAISGGVTGRGYTF. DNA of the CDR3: TGTGCCATCAGTGGCGGGGTAACGGGTCGTGGCTACACCTTC.

CDR3 sequence reads: CASSWGVLGANVLTF. As DNA, the CDR3 is TGTGCCAGCAGTTGGGGGGTGCTGGGGGCCAACGTCCTGACTTTC. This chain uses TRBV28 with TRBJ2-6; TRBD2 might be the D (6 bases). The V gene's germline CDR1 is MDHEN and CDR2 SYDVKM. CDR3 size: 15 residues. V was clipped by 4 bases and J by 4 bases, with 11 bases between them.

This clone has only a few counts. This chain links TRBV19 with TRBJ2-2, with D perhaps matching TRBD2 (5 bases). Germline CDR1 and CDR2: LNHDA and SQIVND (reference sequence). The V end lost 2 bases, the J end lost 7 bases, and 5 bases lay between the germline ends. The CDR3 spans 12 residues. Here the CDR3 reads CASSIRGGELFF. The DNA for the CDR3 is TGTGCCAGTAGTATACGGGGCGGGGAGCTGTTTTTT.

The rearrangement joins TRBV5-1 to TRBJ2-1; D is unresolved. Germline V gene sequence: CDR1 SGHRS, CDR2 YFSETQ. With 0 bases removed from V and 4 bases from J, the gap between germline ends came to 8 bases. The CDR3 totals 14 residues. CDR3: CASSLGAGYNEQFF. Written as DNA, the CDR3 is TGCGCCAGCAGCTTGGGGGCCGGATACAATGAGCAGTTCTTC.

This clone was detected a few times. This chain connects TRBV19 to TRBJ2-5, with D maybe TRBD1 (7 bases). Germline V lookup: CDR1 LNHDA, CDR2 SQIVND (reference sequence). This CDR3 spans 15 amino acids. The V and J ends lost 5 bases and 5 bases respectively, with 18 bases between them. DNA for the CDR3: TGTGCCAGTAGTGGGCGGGACAGACAGTGGGAGACCCAGTACTTC. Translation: CASSGRDRQWETQYF.

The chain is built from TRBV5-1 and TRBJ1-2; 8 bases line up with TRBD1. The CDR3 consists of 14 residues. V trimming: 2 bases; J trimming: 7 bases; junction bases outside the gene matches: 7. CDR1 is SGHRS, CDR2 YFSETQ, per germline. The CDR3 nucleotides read TGCGCCAGCAGCTTCGATGGAACAGGGGGTGGCTACACCTTC. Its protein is CASSFDGTGGGYTF.

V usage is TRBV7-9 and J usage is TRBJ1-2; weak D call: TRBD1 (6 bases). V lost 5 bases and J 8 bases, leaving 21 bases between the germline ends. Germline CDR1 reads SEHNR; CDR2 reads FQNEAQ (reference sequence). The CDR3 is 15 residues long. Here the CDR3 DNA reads TGTGCCAGCAGCCCCAGCGGGACACAAGGCTGGGGCTACACCTTC. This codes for CASSPSGTQGWGYTF.

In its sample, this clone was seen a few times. For the CDR3, the DNA is TGTGCCAGCAGCCCCGGACTAGCGGGGACCTCAGATACGCAGTATTTT. It yields the protein CASSPGLAGTSDTQYF. This chain joins TRBV7-2 and TRBJ2-3; 12 bases agree with TRBD2. This CDR3 contains 16 residues. J lost 4 bases, V lost 5 bases, and 7 bases had no gene match. Germline assignment: CDR1 SGHTA and CDR2 FQGNSA.

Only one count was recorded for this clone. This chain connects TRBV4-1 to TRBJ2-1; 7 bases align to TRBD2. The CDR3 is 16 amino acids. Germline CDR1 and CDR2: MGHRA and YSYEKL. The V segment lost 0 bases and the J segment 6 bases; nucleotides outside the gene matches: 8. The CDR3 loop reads CASSQENQRGGNEQFF. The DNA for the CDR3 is TGCGCCAGCAGCCAAGAAAACCAGCGGGGAGGCAATGAGCAGTTCTTC.

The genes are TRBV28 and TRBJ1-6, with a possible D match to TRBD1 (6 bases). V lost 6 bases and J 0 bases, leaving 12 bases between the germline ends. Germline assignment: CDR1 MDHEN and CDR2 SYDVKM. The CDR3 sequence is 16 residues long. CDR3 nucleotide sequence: TGTGCCAGCAGCCCCACAGGGATCTCCTATAATTCACCCCTCCACTTT. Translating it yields CASSPTGISYNSPLHF.

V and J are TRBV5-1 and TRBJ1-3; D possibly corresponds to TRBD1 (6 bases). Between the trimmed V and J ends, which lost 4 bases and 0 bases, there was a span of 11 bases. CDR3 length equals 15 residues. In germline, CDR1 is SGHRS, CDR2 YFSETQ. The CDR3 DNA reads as TGCGCCAGCAGCGCGCCGGACAGCTCTGGAAACACCATATATTTT. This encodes CASSAPDSSGNTIYF. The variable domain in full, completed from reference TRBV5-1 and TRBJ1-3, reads KAGVTQTPRYLIKTRGQQVTLSCSPISGHRSVSWYQQTPGQGLQFLFEYFSETQRNKGNFPGRFSGRQFSNSRSEMNVSTLELGDSALYLCASSAPDSSGNTIYFGEGSWLTVV.

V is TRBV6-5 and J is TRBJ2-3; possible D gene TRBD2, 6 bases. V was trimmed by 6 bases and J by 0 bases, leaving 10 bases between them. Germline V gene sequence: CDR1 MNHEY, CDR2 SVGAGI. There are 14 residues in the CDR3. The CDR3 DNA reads TGTGCCAGCAGCCGGGAGTCAAGCACAGATACGCAGTATTTT. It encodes CASSRESSTDTQYF.

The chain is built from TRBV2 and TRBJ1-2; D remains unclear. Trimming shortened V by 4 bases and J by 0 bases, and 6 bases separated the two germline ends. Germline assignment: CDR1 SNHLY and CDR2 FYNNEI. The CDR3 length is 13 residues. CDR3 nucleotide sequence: TGTGCCAGCAGTGTTGACTCTAACTATGGCTACACCTTC. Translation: CASSVDSNYGYTF.

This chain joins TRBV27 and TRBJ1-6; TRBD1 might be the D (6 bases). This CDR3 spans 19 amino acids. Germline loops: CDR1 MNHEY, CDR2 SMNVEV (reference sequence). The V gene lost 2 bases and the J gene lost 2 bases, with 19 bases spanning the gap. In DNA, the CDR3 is TGTGCCAGCAGTTTAAGGGGCGGGGGGCGAGGGGCCTATAATTCACCCCTCCACTTT. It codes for CASSLRGGGRGAYNSPLHF.

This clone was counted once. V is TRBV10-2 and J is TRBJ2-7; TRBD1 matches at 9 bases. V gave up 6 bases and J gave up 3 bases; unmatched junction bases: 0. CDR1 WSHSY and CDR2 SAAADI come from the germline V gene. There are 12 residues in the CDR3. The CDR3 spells CASRDRGYEQYF. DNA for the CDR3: TGCGCCAGCAGGGACAGGGGCTACGAGCAGTACTTC.